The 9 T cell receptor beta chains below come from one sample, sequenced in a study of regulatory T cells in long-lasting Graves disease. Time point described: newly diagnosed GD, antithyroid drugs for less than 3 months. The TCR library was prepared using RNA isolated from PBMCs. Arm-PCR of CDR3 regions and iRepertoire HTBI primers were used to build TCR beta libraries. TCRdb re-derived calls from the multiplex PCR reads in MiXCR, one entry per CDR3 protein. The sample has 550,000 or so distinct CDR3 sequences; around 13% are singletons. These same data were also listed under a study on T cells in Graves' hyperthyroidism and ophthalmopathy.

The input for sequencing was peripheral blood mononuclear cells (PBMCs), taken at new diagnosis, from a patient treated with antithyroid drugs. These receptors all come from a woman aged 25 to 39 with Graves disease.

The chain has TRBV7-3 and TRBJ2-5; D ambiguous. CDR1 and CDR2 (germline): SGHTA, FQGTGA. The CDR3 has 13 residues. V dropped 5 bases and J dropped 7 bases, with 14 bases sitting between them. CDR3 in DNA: TGTGCCAGCAGCCCCGCCGTGGTAGGGACCCAGTACTTC. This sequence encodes CASSPAVVGTQYF.

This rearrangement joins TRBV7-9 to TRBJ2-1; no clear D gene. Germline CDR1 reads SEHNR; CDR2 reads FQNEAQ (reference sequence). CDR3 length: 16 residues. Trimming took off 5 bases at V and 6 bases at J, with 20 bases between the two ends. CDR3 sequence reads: CASSLSSGLTGNEQFF. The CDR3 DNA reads TGTGCCAGCAGCCTATCATCCGGCCTCACGGGCAATGAGCAGTTCTTC.

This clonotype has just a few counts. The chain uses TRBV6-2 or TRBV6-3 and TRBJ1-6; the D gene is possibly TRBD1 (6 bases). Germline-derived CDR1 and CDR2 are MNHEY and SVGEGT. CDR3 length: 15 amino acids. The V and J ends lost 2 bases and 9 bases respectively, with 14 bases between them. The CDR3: CASSYEGGYSSPLHF. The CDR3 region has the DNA TGTGCCAGCAGTTACGAGGGGGGGTACAGTTCACCCCTCCACTTT.

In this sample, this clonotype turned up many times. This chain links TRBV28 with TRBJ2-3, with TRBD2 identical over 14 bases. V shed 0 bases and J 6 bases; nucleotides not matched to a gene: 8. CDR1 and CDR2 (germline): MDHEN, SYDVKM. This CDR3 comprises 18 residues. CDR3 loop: CASSLWPGLAGESDTQYF. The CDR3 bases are TGTGCCAGCAGTTTATGGCCGGGACTAGCGGGAGAAAGTGATACGCAGTATTTT. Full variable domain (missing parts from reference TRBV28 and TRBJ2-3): DVKVTQSSRYLVKRTGEKVFLECVQDMDHENMFWYRQDPGLGLRLIYFSYDVKMKEKGDIPEGYSVSREKKERFSLILESASTNQTSMYLCASSLWPGLAGESDTQYFGPGTRLTVL.

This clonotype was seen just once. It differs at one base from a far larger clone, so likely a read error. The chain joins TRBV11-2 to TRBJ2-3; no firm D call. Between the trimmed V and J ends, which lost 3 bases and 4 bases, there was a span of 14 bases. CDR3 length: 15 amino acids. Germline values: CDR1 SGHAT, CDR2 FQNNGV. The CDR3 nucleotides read TGTGCCAGCAGCTTCAGGCAAGCCCTCCCAGATACGCAGTATTTT. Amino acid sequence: CASSFRQALPDTQYF.

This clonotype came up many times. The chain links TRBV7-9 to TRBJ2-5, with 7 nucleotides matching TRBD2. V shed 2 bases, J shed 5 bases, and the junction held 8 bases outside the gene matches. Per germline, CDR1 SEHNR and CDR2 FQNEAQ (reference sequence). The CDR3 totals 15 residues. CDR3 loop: CASSLSGKGRETQYF. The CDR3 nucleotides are TGTGCCAGCAGCTTAAGCGGGAAGGGGCGGGAGACCCAGTACTTC. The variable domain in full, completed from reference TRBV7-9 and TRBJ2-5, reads DTGVSQNPRHKITKRGQNVTFRCDPISEHNRLYWYRQTLGQGPEFLTYFQNEAQLEKSRLLSDRFSAERPKGSFSTLEIQRTEQGDSAMYLCASSLSGKGRETQYFGPGTRLLVL.

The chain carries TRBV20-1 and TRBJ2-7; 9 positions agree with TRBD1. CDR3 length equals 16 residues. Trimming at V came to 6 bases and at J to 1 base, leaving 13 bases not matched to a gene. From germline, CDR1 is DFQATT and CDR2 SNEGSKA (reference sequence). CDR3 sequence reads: CSAGSRKTGGSYEQYF. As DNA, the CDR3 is TGCAGTGCAGGGAGTCGAAAGACAGGGGGATCCTACGAGCAGTACTTC.

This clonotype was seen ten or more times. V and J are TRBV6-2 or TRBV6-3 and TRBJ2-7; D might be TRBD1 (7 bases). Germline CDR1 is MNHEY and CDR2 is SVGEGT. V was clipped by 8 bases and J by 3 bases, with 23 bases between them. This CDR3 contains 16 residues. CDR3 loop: CASGDDGGQQIYEQYF. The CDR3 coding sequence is TGTGCCAGCGGGGACGACGGGGGACAGCAGATCTACGAGCAGTACTTC.

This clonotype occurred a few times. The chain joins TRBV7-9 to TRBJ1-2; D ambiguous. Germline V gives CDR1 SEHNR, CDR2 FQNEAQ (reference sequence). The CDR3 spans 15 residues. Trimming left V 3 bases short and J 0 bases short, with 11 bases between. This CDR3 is CASSLISRSNYGYTF. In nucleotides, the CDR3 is TGTGCCAGCAGCTTGATCTCCAGGTCTAACTATGGCTACACCTTC.